Shown below are 21 T cell receptor beta chains from a single sample sequenced in a study of control samples from healthy donors and cancer patients (dated by TCRdb to 2020 to 2022). Libraries were built with the immunoSEQ multiplex PCR assay. TCRdb carries this immuneACCESS record with in-frame sequences only. Its versions omit some clonotypes, under half of them owing to an unresolved V gene in the studies checked, with the rest unexplained. The sample includes about 120,000 clones, with around 89% observed a single time. The ten largest make up about 2.1% of the sample. Sequencing was carried out using blood. The origin of the receptors is a woman in her 70s in good health.

This clone was recorded once. The chain combines TRBV4-3 with TRBJ2-7; 8 nucleotides align to TRBD2. The V gene end was trimmed by 0 bases and the J gene end by 0 bases; junction bases not matched to a gene: 4. Germline V gene lookup returns CDR1 LGHNA and CDR2 YSLEER. This CDR3 has 16 amino acids. The CDR3 DNA follows: TGCGCCAGCAGCCAAGATCGGGAGGGGAGCTCCTACGAGCAGTACTTC. This gives the protein CASSQDREGSSYEQYF.

The V gene is TRBV2, the J gene TRBJ2-5; TRBD1 is a possible D gene (6 bases). The CDR3 is 14 residues long. The V gene's germline CDR1 is SNHLY and CDR2 FYNNEI. Trimming cost V 0 bases and J 1 base, with 6 bases left between them. The CDR3 bases are TGTGCCAGCAGTGAAGCGGACAGCCAAGAGACCCAGTACTTC. Its protein is CASSEADSQETQYF. The variable domain in full, with the rest retrieved from reference TRBV2 and TRBJ2-5, is EPEVTQTPSHQVTQMGQEVILRCVPISNHLYFYWYRQILGQKVEFLVSFYNNEISEKSEIFDDQFSVERPDGSNFTLKIRSTKLEDSAMYFCASSEADSQETQYFGPGTRLLVL.

The V gene is TRBV5-5, the J gene TRBJ1-3; D unclear. The germline V and J ends were trimmed by 3 bases and 0 bases, with 7 bases remaining between them. Germline V gene data show CDR1 as SGHKS and CDR2 as YYEKEE (reference sequence). This CDR3 contains 14 residues. The DNA for the CDR3 is TGTGCCAGCAGCTCGCCCGTCTCTGGAAACACCATATATTTT. Its protein is CASSSPVSGNTIYF.

This rearrangement joins TRBV5-1 to TRBJ2-1, with a weak D call TRBD1 (5 bases). The V gene lost 1 base and the J gene lost 3 bases, with 11 bases spanning the gap. The length of the CDR3 is 15 residues. CDR1 SGHRS and CDR2 YFSETQ come from the germline V gene. CDR3 in amino acids: CASSLSRQGYNEQFF. The CDR3 DNA reads TGCGCCAGCAGCTTGTCCCGGCAGGGCTACAATGAGCAGTTCTTC. The full variable domain, its missing parts supplied by reference TRBV5-1 and TRBJ2-1, is KAGVTQTPRYLIKTRGQQVTLSCSPISGHRSVSWYQQTPGQGLQFLFEYFSETQRNKGNFPGRFSGRQFSNSRSEMNVSTLELGDSALYLCASSLSRQGYNEQFFGPGTRLTVL.

The chain employs TRBV9 and TRBJ1-2; D may be TRBD1 (5 bases). V gave up 0 bases and J gave up 4 bases, with 13 bases separating them. Germline V gene lookup returns CDR1 SGDLS and CDR2 YYNGEE. This CDR3 region has 15 residues. Written as DNA, the CDR3 is TGTGCCAGCAGCGTAGGGAGGGGCGCAGGCTATGGCTACACCTTC. Encoded protein: CASSVGRGAGYGYTF. The complete variable domain, with remaining parts taken from reference TRBV9 and TRBJ1-2, reads DSGVTQTPKHLITATGQRVTLRCSPRSGDLSVYWYQQSLDQGLQFLIQYYNGEERAKGNILERFSAQQFPDLHSELNLSSLELGDSALYFCASSVGRGAGYGYTFGSGTRLTVV.

CDR3 sequence reads: CASNRDRAYEQYF. The CDR3 bases are TGTGCCAGCAACCGGGACAGGGCATACGAGCAGTACTTC. The V and J genes are TRBV2 and TRBJ2-7, with 9 bases matching TRBD1. This CDR3 is built from 13 residues. The J segment lost 4 bases and the V segment lost 7 bases, leaving 5 bases of the junction unmatched. Germline V gene sequence: CDR1 SNHLY, CDR2 FYNNEI.

This clone was picked up one time. V usage is TRBV4-3 and J usage is TRBJ1-2, with 7 bases fitting TRBD1. The J segment lost 4 bases and the V segment lost 3 bases, leaving 11 bases of the junction unmatched. Germline V gene data show CDR1 as LGHNA and CDR2 as YSLEER. The CDR3 is made up of 16 amino acids. The CDR3 is CASSQKIQGTSYGYTF. DNA of the CDR3: TGCGCCAGCAGCCAGAAAATACAGGGGACGAGCTATGGCTACACCTTC.

J is TRBJ1-2 and V is TRBV19; tentative D call: TRBD1 (6 bases). The V gene lost 0 bases and the J gene lost 4 bases, with 12 bases spanning the gap. The CDR3 length is 15 residues. Germline V CDR1 and CDR2: LNHDA, SQIVND (reference sequence). CDR3 DNA: TGTGCCAGTAGTATAGAGTCAGGGGAAGTCTATGGCTACACCTTC. Protein sequence: CASSIESGEVYGYTF.

The CDR3 DNA reads as TGTGCCAGCAGTGAGGCAGGGGGCAATCAGCCCCAGCATTTT. Translation: CASSEAGGNQPQHF. The chain uses TRBV6-4 and TRBJ1-5; TRBD1 might be the D (6 bases). CDR3 size: 14 residues. V lost 3 bases and J lost 2, with 8 bases in between. Germline lookup yields CDR1 MRHNA and CDR2 SNTAGT.

V gene TRBV18 combines with J gene TRBJ1-4; D is uncertain. The CDR3 is 16 amino acids. Per germline, CDR1 KGHSH and CDR2 LQKENI. Between the trimmed V and J ends, which lost 2 bases and 5 bases, there was a span of 15 bases. The CDR3 DNA is TGTGCCAGCTCACCATCACAATGGGTGGGGAATGAAAAACTGTTTTTT. Its translation is CASSPSQWVGNEKLFF.

This chain connects TRBV15 to TRBJ1-1, with D uncertain. Germline V gene lookup returns CDR1 LNHNV and CDR2 YYDKDF (reference sequence). The CDR3 length is 15 residues. V was shortened by 0 bases and J by 2 bases, with 10 bases between the two germline ends. Written as DNA, the CDR3 is TGTGCCACCAGCAGAGATGGCGTCAGAAACACTGAAGCTTTCTTT. Translation: CATSRDGVRNTEAFF.

This clone appeared a single time. The V and J genes are TRBV7-9 and TRBJ1-6, with 7 positions matching TRBD1. Trimming at V came to 5 bases and at J to 3 bases, leaving 7 bases not matched to a gene. CDR1 is SEHNR, CDR2 FQNEAQ, per germline (reference sequence). CDR3 length equals 16 residues. CDR3 protein: CASSPNQGGYNSPLHF. CDR3 nucleotide sequence: TGTGCCAGCAGCCCCAACCAGGGGGGCTATAATTCACCCCTCCACTTT.

The chain combines TRBV5-6 with TRBJ1-2, with D possibly being TRBD1 (5 bases). The germline CDR1 and CDR2 sequences are SGHDT and YYEEEE. Trimming pared 4 bases from V and 4 bases from J, leaving 14 bases between. The CDR3 is made up of 14 amino acids. The CDR3 coding sequence is TGTGCCAGCAGCCATGATGACAGACTCTATGGCTACACCTTC. It codes for CASSHDDRLYGYTF.

The V gene is TRBV2, the J gene TRBJ1-2, with 8 bases lining up with TRBD1. Germline V lookup: CDR1 SNHLY, CDR2 FYNNEI. This CDR3 has 12 amino acids. Germline trimming cut 3 bases from V and 8 bases from J; bases unmatched to any gene: 2. CDR3 bases: TGTGCCAGCAGTGACAGGGGGCTCGGCTACACCTTC. Translated: CASSDRGLGYTF.

This chain connects TRBV11-2 to TRBJ2-1; D is perhaps TRBD1 or TRBD2 (5 bases each). The germline V gene encodes CDR1 SGHAT and CDR2 FQNNGV. Trimming took off 6 bases at V and 5 bases at J, with 8 bases between the two ends. CDR3 size: 12 residues. CDR3 DNA sequence: TGTGCCAGCAGTTGGGACGACAATGAGCAGTTCTTC. Its translation is CASSWDDNEQFF.

The chain joins TRBV7-3 to TRBJ2-1, with D unresolved. Germline CDR1 and CDR2: SGHTA and FQGTGA. Between the trimmed V and J ends, which lost 0 bases and 9 bases, there was a span of 9 bases. CDR3 length: 13 residues. The DNA for the CDR3 is TGTGCCAGCAGCTTAACGCCAGCAGGTGAGCAGTTCTTC. It codes for CASSLTPAGEQFF.

There are a few counts of this clone. The rearrangement joins TRBV18 to TRBJ1-5, with a possible D match to TRBD1 (5 bases). The CDR3 runs to 16 residues. Looked up from germline, CDR1 is KGHSH and CDR2 is LQKENI. Trimming took off 3 bases at V and 5 bases at J, with 17 bases between the two ends. For the CDR3, the DNA is TGTGCCAGCTCACCCGGGGCGGGTCTATTCGATCAGCCCCAGCATTTT. Residues: CASSPGAGLFDQPQHF.

The V gene is TRBV3-1 (or the pseudogene TRBV3-2), the J gene TRBJ2-3, with 15 bases matching TRBD2. CDR3 size: 16 residues. The V and J ends lost 5 bases and 4 bases, in that order; junction bases with no gene match: 4. Germline V gene data show CDR1 as LGHDT and CDR2 as YNNKEL (reference sequence). The CDR3 DNA sequence: TGTGCCAGCAGCACCGGGACTAGCGGGGGGTCAGATACGCAGTATTTT. Translated: CASSTGTSGGSDTQYF.

The V call is TRBV6-2 or TRBV6-3, the J call TRBJ2-5, with a tentative D call TRBD2 (5 bases). Looked up from germline, CDR1 is MNHEY and CDR2 is SVGEGT. V lost 3 bases to trimming and J lost 3 bases, with 11 bases between them. The CDR3 runs to 14 residues. Written as DNA, the CDR3 is TGTGCCAGCAGTTATACTGGTAGCGAAGAGACCCAGTACTTC. Residues: CASSYTGSEETQYF.

CDR3 sequence (DNA): TGTGCCAGCAGCCAGGCGGGGGTTAACTATGGCTACACCTTC. Translation gives CASSQAGVNYGYTF. The genes are TRBV3-1 (or the pseudogene TRBV3-2) and TRBJ1-2; weak D call: TRBD1 (5 bases). There are 14 residues in the CDR3. The ends were cut back, 3 bases at V and 1 base at J, with 9 bases in the middle. Germline CDR1 is LGHDT and CDR2 is YNNKEL (reference sequence).

This chain connects TRBV7-9 to TRBJ2-6; D is uncertain. Trimming shortened V by 10 bases and J by 4 bases, and 8 bases separated the two germline ends. Germline assignment: CDR1 SEHNR and CDR2 FQNEAQ (reference sequence). The CDR3 covers 12 residues. The CDR3 DNA sequence: TGTGCCACGCAGATGGGGGCCAACGTCCTGACTTTC. Residues: CATQMGANVLTF.